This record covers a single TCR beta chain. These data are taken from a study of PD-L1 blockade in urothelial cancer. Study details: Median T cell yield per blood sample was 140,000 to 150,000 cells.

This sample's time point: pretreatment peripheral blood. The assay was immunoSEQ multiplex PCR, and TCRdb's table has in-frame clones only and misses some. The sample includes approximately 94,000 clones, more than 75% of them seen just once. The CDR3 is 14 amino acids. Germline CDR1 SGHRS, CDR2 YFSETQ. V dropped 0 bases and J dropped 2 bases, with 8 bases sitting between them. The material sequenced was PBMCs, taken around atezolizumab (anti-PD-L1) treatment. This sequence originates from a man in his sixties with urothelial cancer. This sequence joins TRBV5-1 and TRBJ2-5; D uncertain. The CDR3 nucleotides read TGCGCCAGCAGCTTGGTTCCGGGTCAAGAGACCCAGTACTTC. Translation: CASSLVPGQETQYF.